The next 30 T cell receptor beta chains were all read from a single sample in a study of cytomegalovirus exposure and HLA in healthy donors. This PCR relied on a set of 60 Vbeta primers and 13 Jbeta primers. Generated by immunoSEQ multiplex PCR, the TCRdb table keeps only in-frame clones and is missing some. The repertoire includes 200,000 to 250,000 clones, 65% to 80% of them detected once, and about 1.5% sits in the top ten. The sequenced sample was PBMCs. The receptor set was obtained from a man in his forties or fifties in good health and CMV-seronegative.

The chain links TRBV5-1 to TRBJ2-4; 8 bases are shared with TRBD1. The CDR3 has 15 residues. J gave up 8 bases and V 3 bases, and 10 bases lay outside the gene matches. CDR1 is SGHRS, CDR2 YFSETQ, per germline. CDR3 residues: CASSSQTGVDHIQYF. In nucleotides, the CDR3 is TGCGCCAGCAGCTCCCAGACAGGGGTGGACCACATTCAGTACTTC. Full variable domain (outside the CDR3, taken from reference TRBV5-1 and TRBJ2-4): KAGVTQTPRYLIKTRGQQVTLSCSPISGHRSVSWYQQTPGQGLQFLFEYFSETQRNKGNFPGRFSGRQFSNSRSEMNVSTLELGDSALYLCASSSQTGVDHIQYFGAGTRLSVL.

This clone was seen more than once but under ten times. The chain combines TRBV7-9 with TRBJ1-5, with D possibly being TRBD1 (6 bases). This CDR3 is 15 amino acids long. Germline values: CDR1 SEHNR, CDR2 FQNEAQ (reference sequence). V dropped 0 bases and J dropped 7 bases, with 13 bases sitting between them. The CDR3 DNA reads TGTGCCAGCAGCTTAGCCGGGGGGCAGGAACAGCCCCAGCATTTT. It encodes CASSLAGGQEQPQHF.

In DNA, the CDR3 is TGTGCCAGCAGTAGAGGGGACAGGGGGTACGAGCAGTACTTC. It codes for CASSRGDRGYEQYF. The V gene is TRBV6-5, the J gene TRBJ2-7, with 11 positions matching TRBD1. CDR3 size: 14 residues. Germline loops: CDR1 MNHEY, CDR2 SVGAGI. Germline trimming cut 5 bases from V and 4 bases from J; bases unmatched to any gene: 4.

This sequence joins TRBV7-9 and TRBJ2-3; D may be TRBD1 (6 bases). This CDR3 region has 15 residues. The ends were cut back, 2 bases at V and 0 bases at J, with 9 bases in the middle. CDR1 SEHNR and CDR2 FQNEAQ come from the germline V gene (reference sequence). The chain's CDR3 is CASSLTGPSTDTQYF. CDR3 sequence (DNA): TGTGCCAGCAGCTTAACAGGGCCAAGCACAGATACGCAGTATTTT.

V gene TRBV6-1 combines with J gene TRBJ1-2; the D is unclear. The CDR3 is 15 amino acids. V lost 6 bases to trimming and J lost 0 bases, with 14 bases between them. From germline, CDR1 is MNHNS and CDR2 SASEGT. CDR3 nucleotides: TGTGCCAGCAGCTTATCTGGCAGTCCTAACTATGGCTACACCTTC. Translation gives CASSLSGSPNYGYTF.

The CDR3 coding sequence is TGTGCCAGCAGCCCGCAGGGACAGGGGTCAGATACGCAGTATTTT. This gives the protein CASSPQGQGSDTQYF. The J gene is TRBJ2-3, the V gene TRBV9; 10 bases line up with TRBD1. V dropped 4 bases and J dropped 4; count of bases not matched to a gene: 6. Germline V gene data show CDR1 as SGDLS and CDR2 as YYNGEE. The CDR3 runs 15 residues.

This sequence joins TRBV5-1 and TRBJ2-5; TRBD1 matches 10 bases. Judging by the DNA end, TRBJ2-7 fits better; the J call may be wrong. Germline CDR1 SGHRS, CDR2 YFSETQ. CDR3 size: 19 residues. As DNA, the CDR3 is TGCGCCAGCAGCTTCGACAGGGGGCAGGGGTCCGACCCACGCTACGAGCAGTACTTC. Protein: CASSFDRGQGSDPRYEQYF.

The V and J genes are TRBV5-5 and TRBJ1-2; 9 bases are shared with TRBD1. The CDR3 is made up of 14 amino acids. Germline V CDR1 and CDR2: SGHKS, YYEKEE (reference sequence). With 0 bases clipped from V and 7 bases from J, the junction kept 4 bases outside the gene matches. In DNA form, the CDR3 reads TGTGCCAGCAGCTTGGACGGGACAGGGCTTGGCTACACCTTC. This encodes CASSLDGTGLGYTF.

V is TRBV13 and J is TRBJ1-4; possible D gene TRBD1, 5 bases. CDR1 and CDR2 (germline): PRHDT, FYEKMQ (reference sequence). CDR3 length equals 13 residues. The V and J ends lost 0 bases and 13 bases respectively, with 12 bases between them. The CDR3 nucleotides read TGTGCCAGCAGCTTAGGCCGCTGGGGGGGACTGTTTTTT. It is translated as CASSLGRWGGLFF.

The genes are TRBV7-9 and TRBJ2-1; D may be TRBD2 (5 bases). The CDR3 has 13 residues. CDR1 SEHNR and CDR2 FQNEAQ come from the germline V gene (reference sequence). Trimming cost V 1 base and J 14 bases, with 15 bases left between them. DNA for the CDR3: TGTGCCAGCAGCTTAGTATCGACTACCGGCAAGTTCTTC. This gives the protein CASSLVSTTGKFF.

The CDR3 DNA follows: TGCGCCAGCAGCTTGGGCGGTGGACAGGCCCGCGCCAATGAGCAGTTCTTC. This codes for CASSLGGGQARANEQFF. The chain is built from TRBV5-1 and TRBJ2-1; 7 positions agree with TRBD1. CDR1 SGHRS and CDR2 YFSETQ come from the germline V gene. The CDR3 extends over 17 amino acids. J was trimmed by 6 bases and V by 0 bases; bases with no gene match: 12.

The chain joins TRBV7-9 to TRBJ2-2, with D hard to call. This CDR3 comprises 13 residues. Trimming took off 3 bases at V and 6 bases at J, with 8 bases between the two ends. Per germline, CDR1 SEHNR and CDR2 FQNEAQ (reference sequence). In DNA form, the CDR3 reads TGTGCCAGCAGCTTTCGGGTTCCCGGGGAGCTGTTTTTT. It yields the protein CASSFRVPGELFF.

This rearrangement joins TRBV27 to TRBJ2-1; TRBD2 matches 13 bases. From germline, CDR1 is MNHEY and CDR2 SMNVEV (reference sequence). This CDR3 spans 15 amino acids. Trimming removed 5 bases from V and 7 bases from J; junction bases left unmatched: 5. CDR3 nucleotides: TGTGCCAGCAGTCCAGCGGGACTAGCGGGAAATGAGCAGTTCTTC. Translation gives CASSPAGLAGNEQFF.

A word on this clone: This specimen includes other DNA sequences encoding the same CDR3. V and J are TRBV28 and TRBJ2-7, with D maybe TRBD2 (5 bases). This CDR3 spans 14 amino acids. Germline V gene sequence: CDR1 MDHEN, CDR2 SYDVKM. The V and J ends lost 3 bases and 2 bases respectively, with 11 bases between them. In nucleotides, the CDR3 is TGTGCCAGCAGTTTGTTGCGGGCCCCCTACGAGCAGTACTTC. Protein product: CASSLLRAPYEQYF.

The chain is built from TRBV6-5 and TRBJ2-7; 10 bases match TRBD1. V was clipped by 5 bases and J by 2 bases; unmatched bases: 3. The CDR3 covers 14 residues. The germline gives CDR1 MNHEY, CDR2 SVGAGI. The CDR3 sequence: CASSGQGGPYEQYF. CDR3 DNA sequence: TGTGCCAGCAGTGGACAGGGGGGGCCCTACGAGCAGTACTTC.

The J gene is TRBJ2-3, the V gene TRBV19; no clear D gene. Germline CDR1 reads LNHDA; CDR2 reads SQIVND (reference sequence). The length of the CDR3 is 11 residues. V was shortened by 1 base and J by 10 bases, with 6 bases between the two germline ends. This chain's CDR3 is CASSIARAQYF. The CDR3 DNA reads as TGTGCCAGTAGTATAGCTCGAGCGCAGTATTTT.

The V and J genes are TRBV30 and TRBJ1-1, with D possibly being TRBD1 (5 bases). Per germline, CDR1 GTSNPN and CDR2 SVGIG (reference sequence). This CDR3 is built from 13 residues. V was trimmed by 4 bases and J by 6 bases, leaving 15 bases between them. As DNA, the CDR3 is TGTGCCTGGATGATGCAGGGTAGGGCTGAAGCTTTCTTT. Translated: CAWMMQGRAEAFF.

The rearrangement uses TRBV7-3 and TRBJ1-2; unclear D gene. CDR3 length: 13 residues. Germline assignment: CDR1 SGHTA and CDR2 FQGTGA. V was shortened by 2 bases and J by 0 bases, with 4 bases between the two germline ends. DNA of the CDR3: TGTGCCAGCAGCTTATCTCCTAACTATGGCTACACCTTC. Amino acids: CASSLSPNYGYTF. Full variable domain (rest looked up from reference TRBV7-3 and TRBJ1-2): GAGVSQTPSNKVTEKGKYVELRCDPISGHTALYWYRQSLGQGPEFLIYFQGTGAADDSGLPNDRFFAVRPEGSVSTLKIQRTERGDSAVYLCASSLSPNYGYTFGSGTRLTVV.

The chain combines TRBV28 with TRBJ1-2; D is undetermined. CDR1 is MDHEN and CDR2 is SYDVKM in the germline V gene. V lost 4 bases, J lost 7 bases, and 7 bases lay in between. CDR3 length: 11 residues. CDR3: CASSSRSGYTF. In DNA, the CDR3 is TGTGCCAGCAGTTCTAGGTCTGGCTACACCTTC.

The rearrangement links TRBV30 to TRBJ2-1; 8 bases line up with TRBD1. The germline V gene encodes CDR1 GTSNPN and CDR2 SVGIG (reference sequence). J lost 9 bases, V lost 1 base, and 11 bases had no gene match. The length of the CDR3 is 15 residues. DNA for the CDR3: TGTGCCTGGAGTGACGGACAGGGCTTTGGTGTTGAGCAGTTCTTC. Amino acids: CAWSDGQGFGVEQFF.

The chain combines TRBV7-7 with TRBJ2-5, with D tentatively TRBD2 (6 bases). V was pared by 4 bases and J by 2 bases, with 14 bases between. Germline values: CDR1 SSHAT, CDR2 FNYEAQ (reference sequence). This CDR3 is 15 amino acids long. The DNA for the CDR3 is TGTGCCAGCAGCTCACGAGGAGGGAAGCAAGAGACCCAGTACTTC. It codes for CASSSRGGKQETQYF.

The V and J genes are TRBV30 and TRBJ2-5, with 7 bases aligning to TRBD1. The DNA end is a closer match to TRBJ2-7, so the J assignment may be wrong. Germline CDR1 and CDR2: GTSNPN and SVGIG (reference sequence). CDR3 length: 11 amino acids. CDR3 loop: CAWETGFEQYF. The CDR3 coding sequence is TGTGCCTGGGAGACAGGGTTCGAGCAGTACTTC.

The chain links TRBV7-9 to TRBJ2-3, with TRBD2 identical over 12 bases. The trim removed 7 bases at V and 4 bases at J, leaving 6 bases unmatched. Germline V lookup: CDR1 SEHNR, CDR2 FQNEAQ (reference sequence). This CDR3 has 15 amino acids. For the CDR3, the DNA is TGTGCCAGCATCCCGACTAGCGGGAGTGCAGATACGCAGTATTTT. Protein: CASIPTSGSADTQYF.

In this sample, this clone turned up a few times. The chain is built from TRBV11-3 and TRBJ2-1; 9 bases are a match to TRBD2. CDR3 length: 14 residues. J was trimmed by 7 bases and V by 7 bases; bases with no gene match: 8. Germline loops: CDR1 SGHNT, CDR2 YENEEA. The CDR3 nucleotides are TGTGCCAGCACCCTAGGCGGGAGGGGGAATGAGCAGTTCTTC. Encoded protein: CASTLGGRGNEQFF.

The chain carries TRBV5-1 and TRBJ2-5, with no clear D. The length of the CDR3 is 12 residues. The V end lost 1 base, the J end lost 4 bases, and 5 bases lay between the germline ends. Per germline, CDR1 SGHRS and CDR2 YFSETQ. The CDR3 DNA sequence: TGCGCCAGCAGCTTGTCCGGAGAGACCCAGTACTTC. It translates to CASSLSGETQYF.

This clone was detected only once. The chain joins TRBV7-8 to TRBJ2-5, with D perhaps TRBD1 (5 bases). The DNA end favors TRBJ2-7, so the J call may be wrong. This CDR3 is 14 amino acids long. Per germline, CDR1 SGHVS and CDR2 FQNEAQ. CDR3 loop: CASSLLEQAYEQYF. The CDR3 DNA sequence: TGTGCCAGCAGCTTGTTGGAACAGGCCTACGAGCAGTACTTC.

This chain uses TRBV4-2 with TRBJ2-6, with D maybe TRBD2 (5 bases). Trimming stripped 2 bases from V and 3 bases from J, with 14 bases between. This CDR3 has 17 residues. Germline loops: CDR1 LGHNA, CDR2 YNFKEQ. The CDR3 DNA is TGTGCCAGCAGCCAAAACCGTGGGAGTGGTGGGGCCAACGTCCTGACTTTC. This gives the protein CASSQNRGSGGANVLTF.

The CDR3 coding sequence is TGTGCCAGCAGCCGAACAGGGGGCGAAGGGGAGCTGTTTTTT. Protein: CASSRTGGEGELFF. The chain is built from TRBV6-5 and TRBJ2-2, with TRBD1 matching over 9 bases. The V and J ends lost 6 bases and 8 bases, in that order; junction bases with no gene match: 7. The CDR3 loop spans 14 amino acids. The germline CDR1 and CDR2 sequences are MNHEY and SVGAGI.

V usage is TRBV19 and J usage is TRBJ2-7; 7 bases are a match to TRBD2. V lost 10 bases and J lost 7; bases outside the gene matches: 16. This CDR3 contains 14 residues. Germline lookup yields CDR1 LNHDA and CDR2 SQIVND (reference sequence). For the CDR3, the DNA is TGTGCCACCGGGAGGTCGAGGTCCCTGCGTGAGCAGTACTTC. Its protein is CATGRSRSLREQYF.

This chain joins TRBV28 and TRBJ2-4, with D perhaps TRBD2 (6 bases). Germline V gene data show CDR1 as MDHEN and CDR2 as SYDVKM. This CDR3 has 14 residues. V shed 3 bases and J shed 3 bases, with 9 bases lying between them. CDR3 nucleotide sequence: TGTGCCAGCAGTTTGCGGGACCTCAAAAACATTCAGTACTTC. Residues: CASSLRDLKNIQYF. Filled out from reference TRBV28 and TRBJ2-4, the complete variable domain reads DVKVTQSSRYLVKRTGEKVFLECVQDMDHENMFWYRQDPGLGLRLIYFSYDVKMKEKGDIPEGYSVSREKKERFSLILESASTNQTSMYLCASSLRDLKNIQYFGAGTRLSVL.